A single sample is the source of the 32 T cell receptor beta chains below, sequenced in a study of T cells in Graves' hyperthyroidism and ophthalmopathy. The investigators amplified TCR beta CDR3 regions from RNA transcripts. HTBI primers were employed in a first-round RT-PCR of the TCR CDR3. TCRdb recomputed calls from the multiplex PCR reads with MiXCR, one row per CDR3 protein. The repertoire has about 700,000 distinct CDR3 sequences, around 15% of them found once; the top ten carry roughly 10%. Sequenced sample: blood. Source of these receptors: a woman under 30 with Graves' hyperthyroidism.

The chain carries TRBV2 and TRBJ2-1; 11 bases agree with TRBD2. This CDR3 has 14 amino acids. V shed 5 bases, J shed 9 bases, and the junction held 6 bases outside the gene matches. Germline-derived CDR1 and CDR2 are SNHLY and FYNNEI. The CDR3 DNA sequence: TGTGCCAGCAGTTTACTAGCGGGAGCGGGTGAGCAGTTCTTC. Translation gives CASSLLAGAGEQFF.

This clonotype has a handful of counts. The gene calls are TRBV6-5 and TRBJ1-1, with unresolved D. V was clipped by 8 bases and J by 4 bases, with 11 bases between them. The CDR3 contains 12 residues. The germline CDR1 and CDR2 sequences are MNHEY and SVGAGI. The CDR3, as DNA: TGTGCCAGCGAGTTTTGGGGCACTGAAGCTTTCTTT. Residues: CASEFWGTEAFF.

This clonotype was observed a few times. The rearrangement joins TRBV7-9 to TRBJ2-2; D is possibly TRBD1 (6 bases). Trimming removed 4 bases at V and 4 bases at J, with 16 bases between. The CDR3 has 16 residues. Germline-derived CDR1 and CDR2 are SEHNR and FQNEAQ (reference sequence). Here the CDR3 DNA reads TGTGCCAGCAGCTCTCTGGGGGCCAAGGGCACCGGGGAGCTGTTTTTT. It specifies CASSSLGAKGTGELFF.

This clonotype was found many times. The chain has TRBV6-2 or TRBV6-3 and TRBJ2-7, with TRBD2 matching 13 bases. The CDR3 has 18 residues. CDR1 is MNHEY, CDR2 SVGEGT, per germline. J was trimmed by 4 bases and V by 0 bases; bases with no gene match: 9. CDR3 sequence reads: CASSYSVGLAGPSYEQYF. CDR3 sequence (DNA): TGTGCCAGCAGTTACTCCGTGGGACTAGCGGGACCCTCTTACGAGCAGTACTTC.

V gene TRBV5-1 combines with J gene TRBJ2-2; 7 bases are shared with TRBD2. V lost 4 bases, J lost 1 base, and 10 bases stayed unmatched. CDR1 is SGHRS, CDR2 YFSETQ, per germline. CDR3 length: 17 residues. Written as DNA, the CDR3 is TGCGCCAGCAGCCGGAACATAGCGGGCCTGAACACCGGGGAGCTGTTTTTT. Translating it yields CASSRNIAGLNTGELFF. Full variable domain (outside the CDR3, taken from reference TRBV5-1 and TRBJ2-2): KAGVTQTPRYLIKTRGQQVTLSCSPISGHRSVSWYQQTPGQGLQFLFEYFSETQRNKGNFPGRFSGRQFSNSRSEMNVSTLELGDSALYLCASSRNIAGLNTGELFFGEGSRLTVL.

This clonotype was seen repeatedly, ten times or more. The CDR3 region is CAWSPLPDISNTEAFF. The CDR3, as DNA: TGTGCCTGGAGCCCCCTACCAGACATTTCCAACACTGAAGCTTTCTTT. The chain employs TRBV30 and TRBJ1-1, with D hard to call. Germline CDR1 GTSNPN, CDR2 SVGIG (reference sequence). The V gene lost 3 bases and the J gene lost 2 bases, with 19 bases spanning the gap. The CDR3 sequence is 16 residues long.

A few counts support this clonotype. The rearrangement uses TRBV6-6 and TRBJ1-1; D uncertain. V lost 0 bases to trimming and J lost 0 bases, with 17 bases between them. The CDR3 has 18 residues. Germline V gene lookup returns CDR1 MNHNY and CDR2 SVGAGI (reference sequence). CDR3 DNA sequence: TGTGCCAGCAGTTACTCGGACGACCGACGCTTCGTGAACACTGAAGCTTTCTTT. Amino acid sequence: CASSYSDDRRFVNTEAFF.

Ten or more counts support this clonotype. V usage is TRBV24-1 and J usage is TRBJ2-5; D is perhaps TRBD2 (6 bases). Germline loops: CDR1 KGHDR, CDR2 SFDVKD. The V gene lost 5 bases and the J gene lost 3 bases, with 24 bases spanning the gap. The CDR3 runs to 18 residues. The CDR3 region is CATSVPSGGKGGKETQYF. DNA for the CDR3: TGTGCCACCAGTGTGCCCAGTGGGGGGAAGGGTGGAAAAGAGACCCAGTACTTC.

At least ten counts were recorded for this clonotype. The gene calls are TRBV12-3 or TRBV12-4 and TRBJ2-1; TRBD2 matches 10 bases. J gave up 7 bases and V 0 bases, and 9 bases lay outside the gene matches. CDR3 length: 17 amino acids. Here the CDR3 reads CASSLAQSGRAANEQFF. CDR3 DNA: TGTGCCAGCAGTTTAGCGCAAAGCGGGAGGGCCGCGAATGAGCAGTTCTTC.

This clonotype has a count of ten or more. The chain combines TRBV5-8 with TRBJ2-2, with 9 bases matching TRBD2. The V segment lost 6 bases and the J segment 4 bases; nucleotides outside the gene matches: 4. Per germline, CDR1 SGHTS and CDR2 YDEGEE. This CDR3 is 14 amino acids long. In DNA form, the CDR3 reads TGTGCCAGCAAGGGACTAGCCTTCACCGGGGAGCTGTTTTTT. This encodes CASKGLAFTGELFF.

This clonotype showed up many times. The CDR3 protein is CSASTPGTPNQYEQYF. The CDR3 DNA reads as TGCAGTGCTTCCACACCCGGGACCCCGAATCAATACGAGCAGTACTTC. The chain employs TRBV20-1 and TRBJ2-7; D could derive from TRBD1 or TRBD2 (5 bases each). Trimming removed 5 bases at V and 4 bases at J, with 24 bases between. Germline V CDR1 and CDR2: DFQATT, SNEGSKA (reference sequence). The CDR3 loop spans 16 amino acids.

This clonotype occurred a few times. The rearrangement uses TRBV12-5 and TRBJ2-3, with TRBD1 identical over 9 bases. J lost 2 bases, V lost 6 bases, and 6 bases had no gene match. The CDR3 is 15 residues long. Germline-derived CDR1 and CDR2 are LGHNT and FRNRAP. DNA for the CDR3: TGTGCTAGTGGACCAGGACAGGGGAACACAGATACGCAGTATTTT. It translates to CASGPGQGNTDTQYF.

As regards this clonotype: The conserved phenylalanine or tryptophan is not found at the CDR3 terminus, so this likely reflects a read error. V and J are TRBV13 and TRBJ2-1; D unclear. The germline gives CDR1 PRHDT, CDR2 FYEKMQ (reference sequence). The V end was cut by 5 bases, the J end by 5 bases, with 10 bases between. The CDR3 covers 13 residues. CDR3 sequence reads: CASSPTLDNEQFL. CDR3 coding DNA: TGTGCCAGCAGCCCTACATTAGACAATGAGCAGTTCCTC.

In DNA, the CDR3 is TGCAGTGCTAGAGACGACAGGGGCACCGGGGAGCTGTTTTTT. This translates into CSARDDRGTGELFF. V gene TRBV20-1 combines with J gene TRBJ2-2, with 8 bases identical to TRBD1. Trimming at V came to 0 bases and at J to 4 bases, leaving 1 base not matched to a gene. The germline gives CDR1 DFQATT, CDR2 SNEGSKA (reference sequence). The CDR3 totals 14 residues.

This clonotype has more than one count but fewer than ten. The gene calls are TRBV5-6 and TRBJ2-7; D unresolved. The V gene's germline CDR1 is SGHDT and CDR2 YYEEEE. Trimming shortened V by 1 base and J by 7 bases, and 12 bases separated the two germline ends. This CDR3 is built from 13 residues. The CDR3 reads CASSLSPKKEQYF. The CDR3 DNA reads as TGTGCCAGCAGCTTGAGTCCGAAAAAGGAGCAGTACTTC.

The chain recombines TRBV11-2 with TRBJ1-1; possibly TRBD1 for D (6 bases). Trimming took off 4 bases at V and 5 bases at J, with 14 bases between the two ends. The germline V gene encodes CDR1 SGHAT and CDR2 FQNNGV. The CDR3 has 14 amino acids. CDR3 DNA: TGTGCCAGCAGCTCCGCAGGGGCTTCGACTGAAGCTTTCTTT. It is translated as CASSSAGASTEAFF.

This rearrangement joins TRBV7-9 to TRBJ1-4; D is uncertain. Between the trimmed V and J ends, which lost 1 base and 5 bases, there was a span of 11 bases. The CDR3 runs to 15 residues. In germline, CDR1 is SEHNR, CDR2 FQNEAQ (reference sequence). This CDR3 is CASSLGSRGNEKLFF. CDR3 nucleotides: TGTGCCAGCAGCTTAGGCAGCCGAGGGAATGAAAAACTGTTTTTT.

The J gene is TRBJ2-7, the V gene TRBV6-9; perhaps TRBD1 as D (7 bases). Germline V gene sequence: CDR1 MNHGY, CDR2 SVAAGI. V lost 6 bases and J 4 bases, leaving 16 bases between the germline ends. This CDR3 is built from 14 residues. The CDR3 sequence: CASRLNQGGYEQYF. Here the CDR3 DNA reads TGTGCCAGCAGGTTAAATCAGGGGGGATACGAGCAGTACTTC.

The CDR3 DNA reads as TGCGCCAGCAGCCAAGATCTCTCCGGGACAGCCTACGAGCAGTACTTC. Residues: CASSQDLSGTAYEQYF. The chain has TRBV4-3 and TRBJ2-7, with 7 bases that match TRBD1. V was clipped by 0 bases and J by 2 bases; unmatched bases: 7. CDR3 length equals 16 residues. Germline V lookup: CDR1 LGHNA, CDR2 YSLEER.

This clonotype was seen only a few times. The J gene is TRBJ2-7, the V gene TRBV18, with D perhaps matching TRBD1 (6 bases). This CDR3 is built from 16 residues. The V gene's germline CDR1 is KGHSH and CDR2 LQKENI. V lost 1 base and J lost 6, with 19 bases in between. The CDR3 protein is CASSPLNRRQASEQYF. CDR3 bases: TGTGCCAGCTCACCACTCAATAGGAGACAGGCTAGCGAGCAGTACTTC.

In its sample, this clonotype was seen many times. The genes are TRBV7-2 and TRBJ2-1; weak D call: TRBD2 (5 bases). V dropped 5 bases and J dropped 0 bases, with 14 bases sitting between them. The CDR3 contains 16 residues. Germline V lookup: CDR1 SGHTA, CDR2 FQGNSA. The CDR3, as DNA: TGTGCCAGCAGCCCCCCGGGAAGGCCCTCCTACAATGAGCAGTTCTTC. The encoded protein is CASSPPGRPSYNEQFF.

This clonotype has at least ten counts. The chain joins TRBV3-1 to TRBJ1-1; D is perhaps TRBD1 (6 bases). Germline V gene data show CDR1 as LGHDT and CDR2 as YNNKEL (reference sequence). The CDR3 is 14 amino acids. With 1 base removed from V and 11 bases from J, the gap between germline ends came to 17 bases. The DNA of the CDR3 is TGTGCCAGCAGCCAAGTGGGGTTCGAGGGGGGGGCTTTCTTT. It codes for CASSQVGFEGGAFF.

The rearrangement links TRBV27 to TRBJ1-6; TRBD1 matches 7 bases. The CDR3 has 15 amino acids. CDR1 is MNHEY and CDR2 is SMNVEV in the germline V gene (reference sequence). With 5 bases clipped from V and 10 bases from J, the junction kept 11 bases outside the gene matches. CDR3 amino acids: CASSLWTGPGSPLHF. CDR3 coding DNA: TGTGCCAGCAGTCTTTGGACAGGTCCGGGGTCACCCCTCCACTTT.

The table lists this clonotype with many counts. The chain links TRBV27 to TRBJ2-5; TRBD2 is a possible D gene (5 bases). Trimming left V 6 bases short and J 1 base short, with 9 bases between. CDR3 length: 13 residues. CDR1 MNHEY and CDR2 SMNVEV come from the germline V gene (reference sequence). The CDR3 loop reads CASRGGGQETQYF. CDR3 coding DNA: TGTGCCAGCAGAGGCGGAGGCCAAGAGACCCAGTACTTC.

This clonotype was picked up many times. The V gene is TRBV5-5, the J gene TRBJ1-2; 7 bases map to TRBD1. In germline, CDR1 is SGHKS, CDR2 YYEKEE (reference sequence). Losses at the gene ends were 4 bases for V and 5 bases for J; bases not matched to a gene: 14. The CDR3 runs to 16 residues. CDR3 DNA sequence: TGTGCCAGCAGCGCTCCCGGGACAGAACCTGTTTATGGCTACACCTTC. Encoded protein: CASSAPGTEPVYGYTF. The full variable domain, completed using reference TRBV5-5 and TRBJ1-2, is DAGVTQSPTHLIKTRGQQVTLRCSPISGHKSVSWYQQVLGQGPQFIFQYYEKEERGRGNFPDRFSARQFPNYSSELNVNALLLGDSALYLCASSAPGTEPVYGYTFGSGTRLTVV.

This clonotype has just a few counts. One end of the junction does not line up with germline, which may come from a read error. The rearrangement links TRBV7-9 to TRBJ2-7; 8 bases fit TRBD1. The CDR3 loop spans 15 amino acids. CDR1 and CDR2 from the germline V gene are SEHNR and FQNEAQ (reference sequence). In DNA form, the CDR3 reads TGCGCCAGCAGCTTCACAGGGGGTAGGGCCTACGAGCAGTACTTC. It is translated as CASSFTGGRAYEQYF.

This clonotype has only a few counts. A much larger clone lies one base from this, so it may be a read error. The chain joins TRBV2 to TRBJ1-2, with 7 bases lining up with TRBD1. The CDR3 runs 13 residues. Germline V CDR1 and CDR2: SNHLY, FYNNEI. Trimming cost V 6 bases and J 2 bases; bases outside gene matches: 3. As DNA, the CDR3 is TGTGCCAGCAGGATGACAGGGAACTATGGCTACACCTTC. Encoded protein: CASRMTGNYGYTF.

This clonotype was seen many times. The rearrangement joins TRBV7-9 to TRBJ2-7; D is unclear. CDR1 SEHNR and CDR2 FQNEAQ come from the germline V gene (reference sequence). This CDR3 has 15 amino acids. V lost 0 bases and J 5 bases, leaving 14 bases between the germline ends. The CDR3 sequence is CASSLAVGQFNEQYF. CDR3 nucleotides: TGTGCCAGCAGCTTAGCTGTGGGCCAGTTCAACGAGCAGTACTTC.

To note about this clonotype: A much larger clone lies one base from this, so it may be a read error. The chain uses TRBV2 and TRBJ2-7, with D hard to call. The CDR3 sequence is 10 residues long. Germline V lookup: CDR1 SNHLY, CDR2 FYNNEI. Trimming cost V 7 bases and J 4 bases, with 5 bases left between them. CDR3 region: CASIGYEQYF. CDR3 sequence (DNA): TGTGCCAGCATCGGTTACGAGCAGTACTTC.

This clonotype was seen a few times. The chain is built from TRBV3-1 and TRBJ2-5; TRBD2 matches at 8 bases. The germline gives CDR1 LGHDT, CDR2 YNNKEL (reference sequence). The junction had 4 bases not matched to a gene; V was cut back by 0 bases and J by 7 bases. The CDR3 has 14 amino acids. The CDR3 sequence is CASSQEAGEGTQYF. For the CDR3, the DNA is TGTGCCAGCAGCCAAGAAGCGGGAGAGGGGACCCAGTACTTC.

This clonotype was counted a few times. V usage is TRBV25-1 and J usage is TRBJ1-1; possible D gene TRBD1, 6 bases. With 10 bases removed from V and 1 base from J, the gap between germline ends came to 13 bases. The germline gives CDR1 MGHDK, CDR2 SYGVNS. The CDR3 consists of 13 residues. This CDR3 is CAIARGPNTEAFF. CDR3 bases: TGTGCCATAGCCCGGGGGCCGAACACTGAAGCTTTCTTT.

The chain employs TRBV6-1 and TRBJ2-5; D not certain. Germline CDR1 reads MNHNS; CDR2 reads SASEGT. The V end was cut by 6 bases, the J end by 3 bases, with 11 bases between. The CDR3 consists of 13 residues. The CDR3 DNA sequence: TGTGCCAGCAGCCAGAAGGTAGAAGAGACCCAGTACTTC. Protein: CASSQKVEETQYF.